This record looks at one TCR beta chain sequence and its context. Its antigen is undetermined. V gave up 6 bases and J gave up 10 bases; unmatched junction bases: 9. This CDR3 is built from 14 residues. The germline gives CDR1 MNHEY, CDR2 SMNVEV (reference sequence). As every portion of the isolated RNA was reverse transcribed, the sequencing read expressed TCRB transcripts. Libraries were prepared by immunoSEQ multiplex PCR; TCRdb keeps only in-frame clonotypes and omits some of them. The data contain roughly 40,000 clones, around 49% of them seen just once; the ten biggest clones take up 0.6% to 0.85%. Populations isolated by sorting all had purity greater than 95%. The data originate from a study of beta chain features in type 1 diabetes. Whole-study findings and limits: PCR, the amplification step, might favor shorter templates, equally in patients and controls.

The chain joins TRBV27 to TRBJ1-4; 9 bases map to TRBD1. Source material: central memory CD4+ T cells from blood. The clonotype comes from a woman aged 18-35 years in good health. CDR3 DNA sequence: TGTGCCAGCAGCCTGGGGACAGGGCAGGGAAAACTGTTTTTT. It yields the protein CASSLGTGQGKLFF.